Detailed here is one TCR beta chain. Its antigen is unknown. In germline, CDR1 is MNHNY, CDR2 SVGAGI (reference sequence). V trimming: 5 bases; J trimming: 1 base; junction bases outside the gene matches: 9. The CDR3 runs to 16 residues. The data belong to a study of beta chain features in type 1 diabetes. The overall study: All samples together contributed 107,917,701 sorted cells for examination.

Sequencing targeted expressed TCRB transcripts, as all isolated RNA had been reverse transcribed. Only in-frame clones appear in the TCRdb table, and some are missing; sequencing was by immunoSEQ multiplex PCR. The sample consists of over 13,000 clones, about 72% of them appearing once. Notes on the study in general: Researchers report that Type 1 diabetes patients had moderately but significantly shorter TCRB CDR3s across all four CD4+ subsets. Naive, central memory and Treg TCRB repertoires appeared more alike in patients than in healthy donors.

Per donor, one heparinised blood draw averaged roughly 120 mL. Cells sorted by CD45RO/CCR7/CD25/CD127/CD95/CD27 comprised CD4+ naive, central memory, regulatory and stem cell-like memory cells. Sequences were obtained from stem cell memory CD4+ T cells from blood. The TCR comes from a woman aged 18 to 35 with type 1 diabetes. J is TRBJ2-3 and V is TRBV6-6; 7 bases match TRBD1. The CDR3 nucleotides are TGTGCCAGCAGTGCGCGAAACAGGGGACGCACAGATACGCAGTATTTT. Translation: CASSARNRGRTDTQYF.